This T cell receptor beta chain was observed in a study of CD8 T cells in Susac syndrome. Study-wide findings and caveats: It was acknowledged by the study that relatively few individuals were included in its TCR sequencing and HLA analysis.

The CDR3 is made up of 19 amino acids. CDR1 is MNHEY and CDR2 is SVGEGT in the germline V gene. The V segment lost 3 bases and the J segment 2 bases; nucleotides outside the gene matches: 18. Random hexamers primed reverse transcription of 0.5 to 1 ug RNA. TCRdb ran MiXCR on the immunoSEQ multiplex PCR reads and lists one entry per CDR3 protein. Seen here are tens of thousands of distinct CDR3 sequences, 93% observed once, and the top ten hold over 0.12%. Notes on this clonotype: Its antigen is still unknown.

From blood CD8+ and CD4+ T cells, the TCR beta chain was sequenced. This TCR came from a human donor with Susac syndrome. Sequencing was done on a sample of CD4+ T cells from PBMCs. The V and J genes are TRBV6-2 or TRBV6-3 and TRBJ1-1, with TRBD1 matching 7 bases. The CDR3 sequence: CASSYSYQTLDRANTEAFF. The CDR3 DNA reads as TGTGCCAGCAGTTATTCCTATCAAACCCTCGACAGGGCCAACACTGAAGCTTTCTTT.